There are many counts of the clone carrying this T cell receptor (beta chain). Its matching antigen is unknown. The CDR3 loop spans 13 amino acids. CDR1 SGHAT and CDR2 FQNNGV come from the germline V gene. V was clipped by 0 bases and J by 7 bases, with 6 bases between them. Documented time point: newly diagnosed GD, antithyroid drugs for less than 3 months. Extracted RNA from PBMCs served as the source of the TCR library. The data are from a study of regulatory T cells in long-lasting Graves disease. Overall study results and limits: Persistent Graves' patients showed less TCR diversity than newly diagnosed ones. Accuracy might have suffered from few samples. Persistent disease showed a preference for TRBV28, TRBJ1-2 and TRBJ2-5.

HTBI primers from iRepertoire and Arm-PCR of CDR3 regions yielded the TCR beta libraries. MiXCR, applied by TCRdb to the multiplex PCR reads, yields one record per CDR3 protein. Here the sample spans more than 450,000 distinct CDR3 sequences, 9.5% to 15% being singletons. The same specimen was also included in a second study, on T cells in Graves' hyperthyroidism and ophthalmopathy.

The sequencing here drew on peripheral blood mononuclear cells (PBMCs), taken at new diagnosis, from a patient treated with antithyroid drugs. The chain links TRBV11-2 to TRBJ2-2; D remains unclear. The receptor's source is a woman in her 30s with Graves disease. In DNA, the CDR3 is TGTGCCAGCAGCTTAGATCGGGTCGGGGAGCTGTTTTTT. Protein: CASSLDRVGELFF.